The 8 T cell receptor beta chains reported below all come from one sample, sequenced in a study of Ad26.COV2.S vaccination and SARS-CoV-2 variants. Indicated treatment: some 20 received Ad26.COV2.S at low or high dose, single or two shots; 5 received placebo; per-sample allocation not given. Day 63 following the first vaccine or placebo injection was when the samples were taken. Assay used: immunoSEQ multiplex PCR; TCRdb lists only in-frame clones, some missing. The sample contains about 350,000 clones, around 88% of which appear only once. The source was peripheral blood, collected in a trial of Ad26.COV2.S vaccine versus placebo. These receptors all come from a person between 18 and 59 years old who received the Ad26.COV2.S COVID-19 vaccine or a placebo.

This chain uses TRBV5-5 with TRBJ2-1; 10 nucleotides agree with TRBD2. CDR1 and CDR2 (germline): SGHKS, YYEKEE (reference sequence). The CDR3 loop spans 17 amino acids. After removal of 3 bases from V and 5 bases from J, the junction contained 11 bases not matched to a gene. The CDR3 DNA follows: TGTGCCAGCAGCTGGAACACCGGGACTAGCGCTAACAATGAGCAGTTCTTC. Translation gives CASSWNTGTSANNEQFF. The complete variable domain, with remaining parts taken from reference TRBV5-5 and TRBJ2-1, reads DAGVTQSPTHLIKTRGQQVTLRCSPISGHKSVSWYQQVLGQGPQFIFQYYEKEERGRGNFPDRFSARQFPNYSSELNVNALLLGDSALYLCASSWNTGTSANNEQFFGPGTRLTVL.

This clone appeared a single time. This chain links TRBV4-1 with TRBJ2-1, with TRBD2 as a possible D gene (6 bases). This CDR3 contains 18 residues. V was pared by 0 bases and J by 0 bases, with 15 bases between. The germline gives CDR1 MGHRA, CDR2 YSYEKL. The CDR3 sequence: CASSQDPVAASSYNEQFF. In DNA form, the CDR3 reads TGCGCCAGCAGCCAAGATCCGGTAGCGGCGAGCTCCTACAATGAGCAGTTCTTC.

The V and J genes are TRBV5-1 and TRBJ1-1; 10 positions agree with TRBD1. The germline V gene encodes CDR1 SGHRS and CDR2 YFSETQ. V dropped 3 bases and J dropped 6; count of bases not matched to a gene: 5. This CDR3 contains 14 residues. CDR3 DNA sequence: TGCGCCAGCAGCTGGACAGGGGGTAGGGCTGAAGCTTTCTTT. Its translation is CASSWTGGRAEAFF.

The chain joins TRBV18 to TRBJ1-5; possibly TRBD1 for D (6 bases). V lost 3 bases and J 6 bases, leaving 12 bases between the germline ends. This CDR3 region has 14 residues. CDR1 is KGHSH, CDR2 LQKENI, per germline. The CDR3 region has the DNA TGTGCCAGCTCACCCCAGGGGTCCCCTCAGCCCCAGCATTTT. Translated: CASSPQGSPQPQHF.

The J gene is TRBJ1-5, the V gene TRBV27; D is ambiguous. The CDR3 is 17 amino acids. The V gene lost 3 bases and the J gene lost 0 bases, with 15 bases spanning the gap. Germline V CDR1 and CDR2: MNHEY, SMNVEV (reference sequence). The CDR3 DNA follows: TGTGCCAGCAGTTTCTCGGGCCTCGTCCGTAGCAATCAGCCCCAGCATTTT. It yields the protein CASSFSGLVRSNQPQHF.

The V gene is TRBV2, the J gene TRBJ2-7, with 7 bases identical to TRBD1. Germline V gene sequence: CDR1 SNHLY, CDR2 FYNNEI. J gave up 2 bases and V 2 bases, and 6 bases lay outside the gene matches. This CDR3 region has 15 residues. The CDR3 coding sequence is TGTGCCAGCAGTGAATCTGGACAGGAGACCTACGAGCAGTACTTC. This encodes CASSESGQETYEQYF.

J is TRBJ1-5 and V is TRBV7-2; unclear D gene. The CDR3 contains 15 residues. V lost 1 base to trimming and J lost 0 bases, with 7 bases between them. From germline, CDR1 is SGHTA and CDR2 FQGNSA. The CDR3 is CASSLVGNSNQPQHF. For the CDR3, the DNA is TGTGCCAGCAGCTTAGTCGGAAATAGCAATCAGCCCCAGCATTTT. Full variable domain (missing parts from reference TRBV7-2 and TRBJ1-5): GAGVSQSPSNKVTEKGKDVELRCDPISGHTALYWYRQSLGQGLEFLIYFQGNSAPDKSGLPSDRFSAERTGGSVSTLTIQRTQQEDSAVYLCASSLVGNSNQPQHFGDGTRLSIL.

The chain couples TRBV27 to TRBJ2-3, with a possible D match to TRBD2 (5 bases). Germline lookup yields CDR1 MNHEY and CDR2 SMNVEV (reference sequence). The germline V and J ends were trimmed by 2 bases and 4 bases, with 7 bases remaining between them. The CDR3 runs to 13 residues. CDR3 sequence (DNA): TGTGCCAGCAGTTTAGGGAGATCAGATACGCAGTATTTT. Translation: CASSLGRSDTQYF.